This record concerns one TCR beta chain sequence. Its antigen is as yet unknown. Primers used in a second PCR of about 7 to 12 cycles were a sample-barcoded 5' primer and a J-beta primer mix. TCRdb fed the 5' RACE reads into MiXCR, producing one record per CDR3 protein. This table has approximately 800,000 distinct CDR3 sequences, roughly 46% appearing once. The sample is drawn from a study of blood T cells in healthy people across ages. Study-wide results and caveats: Diversity of TCR beta per million T cells declined in a roughly linear way with age.

The CDR3 consists of 18 residues. CDR1 is MNHEY and CDR2 is SMNVEV in the germline V gene (reference sequence). Trimming stripped 0 bases from V and 0 bases from J, with 12 bases between. Donors ranged from 6 to 90 years old and were healthy Caucasians in Russia. The TCR comes from an elderly man in good health. The J gene is TRBJ2-6, the V gene TRBV27; D call uncertain. The source material was blood. DNA of the CDR3: TGTGCCAGCAGTTTATCCTGGACGGTTGACTCTGGGGCCAACGTCCTGACTTTC. Encoded protein: CASSLSWTVDSGANVLTF.